The 31 T cell receptor beta chains below all came from one sample that was sequenced in a study of blood T cells in healthy people across ages (dated by TCRdb to between 2015 and 2016). The receptor library was made with 5' RACE. This sample was sequenced with an Illumina HiSeq 2500. A second PCR of about 6 to 12 cycles was run with a J-beta primer mix and a sample-barcoded 5' primer. TCRdb redid the processing of the public reads, applying fastp at Q25 and MiXCR, and retained in-frame beta chains. For every CDR3 protein sequence, its rows merge into one entry that carries the most common genes and DNA. This sample lists just over 1 million distinct CDR3 sequences; 40% to 45% were detected once. The ten largest clones capture 18% of the sample. What was sequenced was blood. The receptors were sampled from a woman aged 55-69 years in good health.

This clonotype has a count of ten or more. A read error may explain this, as a much larger clone is one base away. The chain carries TRBV4-2 and TRBJ2-7; 7 bases agree with TRBD1. V gave up 1 base and J gave up 3 bases; unmatched junction bases: 6. CDR1 LGHNA and CDR2 YNFKEQ come from the germline V gene. This CDR3 region has 15 residues. This CDR3 reads CASSQGRGQNYEQYF. CDR3 bases: TGTGCCAGCAGCCAAGGTCGGGGACAGAACTACGAGCAGTACTTC.

The chain has TRBV19 and TRBJ2-1; a weak D match, TRBD2 (5 bases). V was pared by 5 bases and J by 9 bases, with 8 bases between. CDR1 and CDR2 from the germline V gene are LNHDA and SQIVND (reference sequence). The CDR3 contains 11 residues. The CDR3 here is CASSGEGEQFF. In DNA form, the CDR3 reads TGTGCCAGTAGTGGAGAGGGTGAGCAGTTCTTC.

This clonotype was observed a handful of times. The V and J genes are TRBV20-1 and TRBJ2-1; 9 bases are a match to TRBD2. Looked up from germline, CDR1 is DFQATT and CDR2 is SNEGSKA (reference sequence). This CDR3 is 16 amino acids long. Trimming took 6 bases from V and 8 from J; bases not matched to a gene: 17. In DNA, the CDR3 is TGCAGTGCCCTGCCCACGCTAGCGGGAATTTTCGATGAGCAGTTCTTC. Its translation is CSALPTLAGIFDEQFF.

This CDR3 is CASSPGEDSYEQYF. CDR3 DNA sequence: TGTGCCAGCAGTCCAGGGGAGGACTCCTACGAGCAGTACTTC. The rearrangement uses TRBV28 and TRBJ2-7; the D gene could be TRBD1 or TRBD2 (6 bases each). V lost 5 bases, J lost 0 bases, and 11 bases lay in between. The CDR3 consists of 14 residues. Germline CDR1 and CDR2: MDHEN and SYDVKM.

In this sample, this clonotype turned up a few times. The chain carries TRBV5-1 and TRBJ2-5; a weak D match, TRBD2 (6 bases). CDR1 SGHRS and CDR2 YFSETQ come from the germline V gene. The CDR3 is made up of 14 amino acids. The germline V and J ends were trimmed by 4 bases and 1 base, with 11 bases remaining between them. CDR3 in DNA: TGCGCCAGCAGCGGGCCGGGAGTCCAAGAGACCCAGTACTTC. Protein sequence: CASSGPGVQETQYF.

V is TRBV24-1 and J is TRBJ2-7; TRBD1 is a possible D gene (5 bases). Between the trimmed V and J ends, which lost 9 bases and 0 bases, there was a span of 11 bases. Germline V gene lookup returns CDR1 KGHDR and CDR2 SFDVKD. The CDR3 has 13 residues. The DNA for the CDR3 is TGTGCCACCGCGACCGACAGCTCCTACGAGCAGTACTTC. Its translation: CATATDSSYEQYF.

Comments on this clonotype: One end of the junction is discordant with germline, which a read error may explain. The chain recombines TRBV4-2 with TRBJ2-1; D unresolved. Germline CDR1 and CDR2: LGHNA and YNFKEQ. CDR3 length: 17 residues. The CDR3 is CASSQSRRESSYKEQFF. CDR3 sequence (DNA): TGTGCCAGCAGCCAATCGAGACGTGAGAGCTCCTACAAGGAGCAGTTCTTC.

The chain has TRBV20-1 and TRBJ2-4; 13 bases line up with TRBD2. This CDR3 has 17 amino acids. CDR1 and CDR2 (germline): DFQATT, SNEGSKA (reference sequence). The junction had 20 bases not matched to a gene; V was cut back by 5 bases and J by 13 bases. The DNA for the CDR3 is TGCAGTGCTGCCGGGACTAGCGGGGATCTTCTACGAGCGGGGCAGTACTTC. It is translated as CSAAGTSGDLLRAGQYF.

With respect to this clonotype: At one of its ends the junction is not consistent with the germline gene, which may arise from a read error. This chain joins TRBV27 and TRBJ1-2; possibly TRBD1 for D (5 bases). The CDR3 totals 15 residues. Germline V gives CDR1 MNHEY, CDR2 SMNVEV (reference sequence). In DNA, the CDR3 is TGTGCCAGCAGTTTATTCGGGGGGGTTAACTGTGGCTACACCTTC. It encodes CASSLFGGVNCGYTF.

This chain links TRBV11-1 with TRBJ1-1; a weak D match, TRBD1 (5 bases). The germline CDR1 and CDR2 sequences are SGHAT and FQDESV (reference sequence). V was trimmed by 0 bases and J by 4 bases, leaving 9 bases between them. The CDR3 is 14 amino acids. The CDR3 DNA is TGTGCCAGCAGCTTAGCAGCGGGGGGCACTGAAGCTTTCTTT. It encodes CASSLAAGGTEAFF.

This clonotype was found a few times. The gene calls are TRBV9 and TRBJ2-7, with D possibly being TRBD1 or TRBD2 (6 bases each). Between the trimmed V and J ends, which lost 4 bases and 11 bases, there was a span of 16 bases. The CDR3 extends over 12 amino acids. Germline lookup yields CDR1 SGDLS and CDR2 YYNGEE. The CDR3 sequence is CASSRPGGPEYF. DNA for the CDR3: TGTGCCAGCAGCAGACCCGGGGGCCCCGAGTACTTC.

V gene TRBV20-1 combines with J gene TRBJ1-5; 7 bases are a match to TRBD1. The CDR3 is made up of 15 amino acids. Germline-derived CDR1 and CDR2 are DFQATT and SNEGSKA (reference sequence). The J segment lost 6 bases and the V segment lost 4 bases, leaving 12 bases of the junction unmatched. Here the CDR3 DNA reads TGCAGTGCTAAGAGGGGGCCCAGCTCATCTCAGCCCCAGCATTTT. This gives the protein CSAKRGPSSSQPQHF.

This clonotype was observed a few times. This chain uses TRBV27 with TRBJ2-5; D gene unclear. The V gene's germline CDR1 is MNHEY and CDR2 SMNVEV (reference sequence). The CDR3 sequence is 13 residues long. Trimming took 6 bases from V and 3 from J, leaving 11 bases between them. CDR3 nucleotide sequence: TGTGCCAGCAGATCTAGGCTGAAAGAGACCCAGTACTTC. This translates into CASRSRLKETQYF.

The chain couples TRBV4-2 to TRBJ2-5; weak D call: TRBD1 (5 bases). CDR1 and CDR2 (germline): LGHNA, YNFKEQ. The CDR3 sequence is 15 residues long. Trimming took 3 bases from V and 2 from J, leaving 13 bases between them. For the CDR3, the DNA is TGTGCCAGCAGCCACCGAGCCCAGGGACAAGAGACCCAGTACTTC. It encodes CASSHRAQGQETQYF.

V and J are TRBV29-1 and TRBJ2-5; D gene uncertain. CDR1 and CDR2 (germline): SQVTM, ANQGSEA. The CDR3 is 13 amino acids. Trimming removed 4 bases at V and 4 bases at J, with 13 bases between. The CDR3 spells CSVGANLGETQYF. As DNA, the CDR3 is TGCAGCGTTGGCGCGAACTTAGGAGAGACCCAGTACTTC.

This clonotype was detected only once. This sequence joins TRBV29-1 and TRBJ1-1, with 11 bases fitting TRBD1. J gave up 4 bases and V 7 bases, and 5 bases lay outside the gene matches. CDR3 length equals 13 residues. Germline loops: CDR1 SQVTM, CDR2 ANQGSEA. The CDR3 nucleotides are TGCAGCGGCCGGACAGGGGGCGGCACTGAAGCTTTCTTT. Translated, it gives CSGRTGGGTEAFF.

V is TRBV7-9 and J is TRBJ2-3; 7 nucleotides line up with TRBD2. The CDR3 is 16 residues long. The ends lost 4 bases at V and 4 bases at J; junction bases unmatched: 11. CDR1 is SEHNR and CDR2 is FQNEAQ in the germline V gene (reference sequence). This CDR3 reads CASSSAGREYADTQYF. CDR3 nucleotides: TGTGCCAGCAGCTCCGCCGGGCGGGAGTATGCAGATACGCAGTATTTT.

This clonotype appeared a single time. The chain uses TRBV24-1 and TRBJ2-7; TRBD1 matches at 8 bases. CDR1 is KGHDR, CDR2 SFDVKD, per germline. J lost 6 bases, V lost 3 bases, and 6 bases had no gene match. The CDR3 is made up of 14 amino acids. CDR3 residues: CATSDVGQGGEQYF. The CDR3 coding sequence is TGTGCCACCAGTGATGTCGGACAGGGAGGCGAGCAGTACTTC.

CDR3 sequence reads: CSAHGDLGETQYF. The CDR3 nucleotides are TGCAGTGCGCACGGGGACTTGGGGGAGACCCAGTACTTC. V and J are TRBV20-1 and TRBJ2-7, with D possibly being TRBD2 (6 bases). The end of the DNA is better explained by TRBJ2-5, so the J call may be wrong. The CDR3 covers 13 residues. Germline V gene data show CDR1 as DFQATT and CDR2 as SNEGSKA (reference sequence).

The rearrangement links TRBV21-1 to TRBJ1-1. TRBV21-1 is described as a pseudogene. The CDR3 consists of 15 residues. The CDR3 loop is CASSGHTGEVTEAFF. The CDR3 nucleotides are TGTGCCAGCAGCGGCCACACCGGGGAGGTCACTGAAGCTTTCTTT.

The V gene is TRBV7-2, the J gene TRBJ2-3, with D perhaps matching TRBD2 (5 bases). The V end lost 1 base, the J end lost 5 bases, and 10 bases lay between the germline ends. The CDR3 sequence is 14 residues long. In germline, CDR1 is SGHTA, CDR2 FQGNSA. CDR3 nucleotide sequence: TGTGCCAGCAGCTTAGGAGGGCTGGGAGATACGCAGTATTTT. It translates to CASSLGGLGDTQYF.

The V gene is TRBV13, the J gene TRBJ2-3; D is uncertain. The CDR3 has 13 amino acids. V lost 7 bases to trimming and J lost 1 base, with 9 bases between them. Germline CDR1 reads PRHDT; CDR2 reads FYEKMQ (reference sequence). The CDR3 coding sequence is TGTGCCAGCAACATTCACGGCACAGATACGCAGTATTTT. It codes for CASNIHGTDTQYF.

V gene TRBV20-1 combines with J gene TRBJ1-2; 9 bases fit TRBD1. CDR1 is DFQATT, CDR2 SNEGSKA, per germline (reference sequence). The V segment lost 6 bases and the J segment 4 bases; nucleotides outside the gene matches: 9. The CDR3 extends over 14 amino acids. The CDR3 sequence: CSALTGQGLYGYTF. CDR3 bases: TGCAGTGCCCTGACCGGACAGGGGCTCTATGGCTACACCTTC.

The chain carries TRBV4-1 and TRBJ2-3, with D possibly being TRBD2 (6 bases). Trimming removed 1 base from V and 3 bases from J, with 14 bases in between. The CDR3 contains 16 residues. Germline values: CDR1 MGHRA, CDR2 YSYEKL. The DNA of the CDR3 is TGCGCCAGCAGCCAAGCGACGGGAGCATCGACAGATACGCAGTATTTT. Protein product: CASSQATGASTDTQYF.

This clonotype was detected only a few times. The chain combines TRBV20-1 with TRBJ1-5, with D tentatively TRBD1 (5 bases). The CDR3 is made up of 13 amino acids. V lost 3 bases to trimming and J lost 4 bases, with 10 bases between them. CDR1 and CDR2 (germline): DFQATT, SNEGSKA (reference sequence). As DNA, the CDR3 is TGCAGTGCTAGTTCAGGGCCAAATCAGCCCCAGCATTTT. Amino acids: CSASSGPNQPQHF.

The rearrangement uses TRBV12-3 or TRBV12-4 and TRBJ1-2; D ambiguous. The length of the CDR3 is 17 residues. V was shortened by 3 bases and J by 8 bases, with 25 bases between the two germline ends. CDR3 protein: CASSFGGEFRRTGGYTF. The DNA of the CDR3 is TGTGCCAGCAGTTTTGGCGGGGAGTTCCGCCGAACTGGAGGCTACACCTTC.

The gene calls are TRBV10-3 and TRBJ2-5; either TRBD1 or TRBD2 may supply D (6 bases each). The CDR3 spans 12 residues. Germline V CDR1 and CDR2: ENHRY, SYGVKD. The V and J ends lost 8 bases and 5 bases respectively, with 12 bases between them. Written as DNA, the CDR3 is TGTGCCATCGGTGGGGGGCATGAGACCCAGTACTTC. Its translation: CAIGGGHETQYF.

Turning to this clonotype: Its ends do not fully match the called genes, so a read error is possible. The chain is built from TRBV27 and TRBJ2-5, with 8 bases aligning to TRBD2. Germline CDR1 MNHEY, CDR2 SMNVEV (reference sequence). The CDR3 totals 11 residues. The CDR3 here is CLSGKEETQYF. CDR3 sequence (DNA): TGCCTTAGCGGGAAGGAAGAGACCCAGTACTTC.

V and J are TRBV5-6 and TRBJ2-6; 8 bases fit TRBD1. Germline loops: CDR1 SGHDT, CDR2 YYEEEE. The CDR3 is 18 residues long. V lost 3 bases, J lost 0 bases, and 8 bases stayed unmatched. Here the CDR3 DNA reads TGTGCCAGCAGCTCGGACAGGGCCCTTCCCTCTGGGGCCAACGTCCTGACTTTC. This gives the protein CASSSDRALPSGANVLTF.

The chain is built from TRBV5-1 and TRBJ2-1; TRBD1 agrees at 7 bases. The germline CDR1 and CDR2 sequences are SGHRS and YFSETQ. CDR3 size: 14 residues. With V trimmed by 1 base and J by 5 bases, 3 bases remained unmatched. CDR3 loop: CASSLPRGNNEQFF. DNA of the CDR3: TGCGCCAGCAGCTTGCCCAGGGGGAACAATGAGCAGTTCTTC.

This clonotype was observed a handful of times. The rearrangement joins TRBV12-3 or TRBV12-4 to TRBJ2-3; TRBD2 might be the D (5 bases). This CDR3 region has 15 residues. V was trimmed by 5 bases and J by 9 bases, leaving 21 bases between them. Here the CDR3 DNA reads TGTGCCAGCAGTCCCGTAGCGTCGTCTGTTGGGACGCAGTATTTT. It specifies CASSPVASSVGTQYF.